What follows are 7 T cell receptor beta chains derived from one specimen sequenced in a study of molecular identifiers for immune sequencing clone quantification. TCRdb re-called the PCR reads through MiXCR, storing one row per CDR3 protein. This table holds 60,000 to 80,000 distinct CDR3 sequences, about 18% found once. Sequencing was performed on naive CD8+ T cells from blood, with Jurkat cell RNA spiked in. The subset is: FACS-sorted CD8+CD4-CCR7+CD45RA+ naive T cells. The source is a human donor in good health. Some libraries in this study had Jurkat cell RNA spiked in.

This clonotype came up many times. This chain uses TRBV4-3 with TRBJ1-1; no clear D gene. Trimming left V 4 bases short and J 0 bases short, with 9 bases between. The CDR3 contains 14 residues. Germline V gene lookup returns CDR1 LGHNA and CDR2 YSLEER. The DNA for the CDR3 is TGCGCCAGCAGCCGGGGTCAAATGAACACTGAAGCTTTCTTT. Its translation: CASSRGQMNTEAFF.

This clonotype was counted many times. This rearrangement joins TRBV5-1 to TRBJ2-7; 8 bases line up with TRBD2. Per germline, CDR1 SGHRS and CDR2 YFSETQ. V lost 1 base to trimming and J lost 5 bases; unmatched junction nucleotides: 8. The CDR3 has 15 residues. CDR3 DNA: TGCGCCAGCAGCTTGATGGACAGCGGGAGCGACGAGCAGTACTTC. This gives the protein CASSLMDSGSDEQYF.

This clonotype was recorded at least ten times. This rearrangement joins TRBV30 to TRBJ2-1, with D unclear. Germline CDR1 and CDR2: GTSNPN and SVGIG (reference sequence). The length of the CDR3 is 15 residues. Trimming pared 0 bases from V and 0 bases from J, leaving 9 bases between. This chain's CDR3 is CAWSVLTGSYNEQFF. The CDR3 DNA reads as TGTGCCTGGAGTGTACTTACGGGCTCCTACAATGAGCAGTTCTTC.

This clonotype was counted at least ten times. The V and J genes are TRBV14 and TRBJ2-7; D is perhaps TRBD1 (7 bases). CDR1 SGHDN and CDR2 FVKESK come from the germline V gene. The CDR3 has 13 amino acids. The V end lost 6 bases, the J end lost 2 bases, and 11 bases lay between the germline ends. The CDR3 sequence: CASRRDSTYEQYF. The CDR3 DNA is TGTGCCAGCAGGCGGGACAGCACCTACGAGCAGTACTTC. The whole variable domain, remainder taken from reference TRBV14 and TRBJ2-7, is EAGVTQFPSHSVIEKGQTVTLRCDPISGHDNLYWYRRVMGKEIKFLLHFVKESKQDESGMPNNRFLAERTGGTYSTLKVQPAELEDSGVYFCASRRDSTYEQYFGPGTRLTVT.

This clonotype was observed a single time. Being one base from a much bigger clone, this may be a read error. This chain's CDR3 is CASRIQGQGSYEQHF. The CDR3 region has the DNA TGTGCCAGCAGGATCCAGGGACAGGGCTCCTACGAGCAGCACTTC. The gene calls are TRBV27 and TRBJ2-7; TRBD1 agrees at 9 bases. The germline V gene encodes CDR1 MNHEY and CDR2 SMNVEV (reference sequence). The CDR3 length is 15 residues.

This clonotype was seen repeatedly, ten times or more. The V gene is TRBV23-1, the J gene TRBJ1-1; D is ambiguous. TRBV23-1 is noted as an ORF with a role that remains uncertain. The CDR3 is 19 residues long. V lost 7 bases and J 2 bases, leaving 29 bases between the germline ends. CDR3 protein: CASTSLLPMKRGFNTEAFF. The CDR3 bases are TGCGCCAGCACTTCCCTACTCCCTATGAAGAGAGGATTCAACACTGAAGCTTTCTTT.

The J gene is TRBJ2-7, the V gene TRBV27, with 10 nucleotides matching TRBD1. The CDR3 contains 15 residues. Losses at the gene ends were 4 bases for V and 3 bases for J; bases not matched to a gene: 6. CDR1 MNHEY and CDR2 SMNVEV come from the germline V gene (reference sequence). The CDR3 spells CASSSPGQGLYEQYF. Written as DNA, the CDR3 is TGTGCCAGCAGTTCCCCGGGACAGGGGCTCTACGAGCAGTACTTC.